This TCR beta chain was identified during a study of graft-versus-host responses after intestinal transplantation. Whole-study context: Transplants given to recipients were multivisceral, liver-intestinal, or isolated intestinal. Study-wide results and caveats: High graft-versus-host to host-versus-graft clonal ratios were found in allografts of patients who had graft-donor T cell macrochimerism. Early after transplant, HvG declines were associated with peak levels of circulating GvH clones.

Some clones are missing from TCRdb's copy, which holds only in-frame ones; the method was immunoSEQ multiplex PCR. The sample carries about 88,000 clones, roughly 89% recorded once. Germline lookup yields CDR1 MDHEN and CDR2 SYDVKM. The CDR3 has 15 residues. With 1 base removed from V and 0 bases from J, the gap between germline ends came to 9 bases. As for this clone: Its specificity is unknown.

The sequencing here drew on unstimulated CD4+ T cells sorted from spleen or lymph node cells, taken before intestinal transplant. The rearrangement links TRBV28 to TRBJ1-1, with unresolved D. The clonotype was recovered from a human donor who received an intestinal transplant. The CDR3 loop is CASSLFGRMNTEAFF. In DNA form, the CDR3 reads TGTGCCAGCAGTTTATTCGGACGGATGAACACTGAAGCTTTCTTT.